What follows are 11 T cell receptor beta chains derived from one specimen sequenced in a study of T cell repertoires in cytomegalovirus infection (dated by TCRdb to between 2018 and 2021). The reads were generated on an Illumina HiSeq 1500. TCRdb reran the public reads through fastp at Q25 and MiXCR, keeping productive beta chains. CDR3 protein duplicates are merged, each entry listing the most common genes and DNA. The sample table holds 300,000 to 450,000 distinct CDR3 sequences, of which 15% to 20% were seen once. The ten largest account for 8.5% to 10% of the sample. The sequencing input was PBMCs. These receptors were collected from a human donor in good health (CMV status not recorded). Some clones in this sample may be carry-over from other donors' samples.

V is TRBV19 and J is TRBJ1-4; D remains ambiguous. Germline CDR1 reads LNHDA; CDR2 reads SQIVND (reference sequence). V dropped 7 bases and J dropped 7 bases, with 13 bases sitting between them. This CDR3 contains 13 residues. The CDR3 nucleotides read TGTGCCAGTATGGACGGCCGACGTGAAAAACTGTTTTTT. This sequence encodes CASMDGRREKLFF.

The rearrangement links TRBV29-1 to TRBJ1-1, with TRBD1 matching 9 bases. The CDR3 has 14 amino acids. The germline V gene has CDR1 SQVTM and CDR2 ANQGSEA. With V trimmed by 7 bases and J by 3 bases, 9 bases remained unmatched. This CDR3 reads CSAQRQGVDTEAFF. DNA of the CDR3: TGCAGCGCCCAAAGACAGGGGGTGGACACTGAAGCTTTCTTT.

The CDR3 DNA sequence: TGCAGCGCCACCTACGGGGGAGGGGGCCAAGAGACCCAGTACTTC. Protein product: CSATYGGGGQETQYF. The chain has TRBV29-1 and TRBJ2-5, with D tentatively TRBD2 (7 bases). The CDR3 totals 15 residues. Trimming cost V 7 bases and J 1 base, with 19 bases left between them. CDR1 is SQVTM and CDR2 is ANQGSEA in the germline V gene.

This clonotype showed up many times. The CDR3 protein is CASSLARGTNEKLFF. For the CDR3, the DNA is TGTGCCAGCAGCTTAGCACGGGGAACTAATGAAAAACTGTTTTTT. The genes are TRBV7-6 and TRBJ1-4; D unclear. Germline V gene data show CDR1 as SGHVS and CDR2 as FNYEAQ. CDR3 length: 15 residues. Deletions cut 0 bases from V and 1 base from J, with 6 bases between.

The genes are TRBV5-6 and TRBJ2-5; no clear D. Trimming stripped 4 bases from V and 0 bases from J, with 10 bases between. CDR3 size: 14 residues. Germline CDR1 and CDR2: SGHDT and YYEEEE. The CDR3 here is CASSPLGNQETQYF. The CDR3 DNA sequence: TGTGCCAGCAGCCCCCTGGGCAACCAAGAGACCCAGTACTTC. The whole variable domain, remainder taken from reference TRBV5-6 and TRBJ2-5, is DAGVTQSPTHLIKTRGQQVTLRCSPKSGHDTVSWYQQALGQGPQFIFQYYEEEERQRGNFPDRFSGHQFPNYSSELNVNALLLGDSALYLCASSPLGNQETQYFGPGTRLLVL.

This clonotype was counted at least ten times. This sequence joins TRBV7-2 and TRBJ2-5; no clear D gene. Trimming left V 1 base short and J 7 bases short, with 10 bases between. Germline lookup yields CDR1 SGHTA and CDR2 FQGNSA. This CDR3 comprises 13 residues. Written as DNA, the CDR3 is TGTGCCAGCAGCTTAGGCGTATTAGGGACCCAGTACTTC. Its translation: CASSLGVLGTQYF.

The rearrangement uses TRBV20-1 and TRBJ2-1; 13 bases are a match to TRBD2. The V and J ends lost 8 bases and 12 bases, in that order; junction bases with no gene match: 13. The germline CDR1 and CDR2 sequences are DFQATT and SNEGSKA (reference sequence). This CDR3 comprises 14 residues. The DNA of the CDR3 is TGCAGTACGACAGAGACTAGCGGGGGGCAGGGGCAGTTCTTC. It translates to CSTTETSGGQGQFF.

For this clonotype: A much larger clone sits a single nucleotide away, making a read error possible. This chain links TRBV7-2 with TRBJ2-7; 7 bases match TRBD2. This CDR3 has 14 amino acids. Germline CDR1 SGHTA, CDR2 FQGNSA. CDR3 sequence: CASSLSGGLYKQYF. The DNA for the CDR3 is TGTGCCAGCAGCTTATCGGGAGGACTCTACAAGCAGTACTTC.

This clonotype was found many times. The CDR3 spells CASSSPLGAGVSNEQFF. In DNA form, the CDR3 reads TGTGCCAGCAGCTCCCCTTTGGGAGCGGGAGTTAGTAATGAGCAGTTCTTC. V gene TRBV7-2 combines with J gene TRBJ2-1, with 8 bases that match TRBD2. V shed 4 bases and J 7 bases; nucleotides not matched to a gene: 15. CDR1 SGHTA and CDR2 FQGNSA come from the germline V gene. This CDR3 spans 17 amino acids.

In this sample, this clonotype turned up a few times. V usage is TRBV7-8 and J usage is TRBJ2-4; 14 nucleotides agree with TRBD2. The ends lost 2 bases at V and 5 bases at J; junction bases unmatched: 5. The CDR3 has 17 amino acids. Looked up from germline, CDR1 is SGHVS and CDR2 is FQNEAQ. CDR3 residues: CASSLREGLAGENIQYF. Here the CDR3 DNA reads TGTGCCAGCAGCTTAAGAGAGGGACTAGCGGGGGAAAACATTCAGTACTTC.

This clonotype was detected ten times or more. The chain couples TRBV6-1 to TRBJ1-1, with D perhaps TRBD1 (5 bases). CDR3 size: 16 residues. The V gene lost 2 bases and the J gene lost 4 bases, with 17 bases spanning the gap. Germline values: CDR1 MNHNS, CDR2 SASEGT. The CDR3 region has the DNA TGTGCCAGCAGTGAACGGCCAGGGTCGTTGGGCACTGAAGCTTTCTTT. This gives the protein CASSERPGSLGTEAFF.